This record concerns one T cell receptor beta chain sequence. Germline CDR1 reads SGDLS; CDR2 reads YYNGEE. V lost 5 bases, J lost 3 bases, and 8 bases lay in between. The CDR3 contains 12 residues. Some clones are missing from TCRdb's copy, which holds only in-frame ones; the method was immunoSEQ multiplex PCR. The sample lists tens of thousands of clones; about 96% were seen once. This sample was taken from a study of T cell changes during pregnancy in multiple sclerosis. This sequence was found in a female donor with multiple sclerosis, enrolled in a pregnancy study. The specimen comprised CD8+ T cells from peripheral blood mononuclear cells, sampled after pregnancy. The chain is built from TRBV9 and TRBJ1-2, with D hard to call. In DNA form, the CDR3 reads TGTGCCAGCAGGGGCACCGACTATGGCTACACCTTC. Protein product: CASRGTDYGYTF.